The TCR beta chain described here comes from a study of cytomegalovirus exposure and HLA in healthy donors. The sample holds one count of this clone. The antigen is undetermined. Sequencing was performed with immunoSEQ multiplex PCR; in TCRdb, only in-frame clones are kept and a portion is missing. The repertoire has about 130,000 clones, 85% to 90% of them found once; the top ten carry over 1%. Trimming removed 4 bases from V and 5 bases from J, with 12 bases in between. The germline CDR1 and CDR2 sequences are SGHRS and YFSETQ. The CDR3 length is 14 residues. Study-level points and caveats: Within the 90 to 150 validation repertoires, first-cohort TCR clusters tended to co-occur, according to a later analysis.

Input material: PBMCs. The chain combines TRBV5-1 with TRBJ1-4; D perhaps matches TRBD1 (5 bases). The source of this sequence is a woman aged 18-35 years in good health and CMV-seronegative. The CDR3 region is CASSVGTGNEKLFF. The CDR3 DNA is TGCGCCAGCAGCGTGGGGACTGGCAATGAAAAACTGTTTTTT.